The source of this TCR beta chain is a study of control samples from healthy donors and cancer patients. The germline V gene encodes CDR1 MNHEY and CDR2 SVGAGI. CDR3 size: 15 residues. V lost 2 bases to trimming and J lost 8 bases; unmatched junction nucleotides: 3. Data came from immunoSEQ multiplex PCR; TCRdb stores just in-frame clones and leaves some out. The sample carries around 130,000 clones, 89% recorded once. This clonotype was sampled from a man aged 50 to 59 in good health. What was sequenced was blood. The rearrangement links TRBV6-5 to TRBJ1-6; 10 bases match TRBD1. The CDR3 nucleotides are TGTGCCAGCAGTTACGAGGGACAGGGGTATTCACCCCTCCACTTT. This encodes CASSYEGQGYSPLHF.